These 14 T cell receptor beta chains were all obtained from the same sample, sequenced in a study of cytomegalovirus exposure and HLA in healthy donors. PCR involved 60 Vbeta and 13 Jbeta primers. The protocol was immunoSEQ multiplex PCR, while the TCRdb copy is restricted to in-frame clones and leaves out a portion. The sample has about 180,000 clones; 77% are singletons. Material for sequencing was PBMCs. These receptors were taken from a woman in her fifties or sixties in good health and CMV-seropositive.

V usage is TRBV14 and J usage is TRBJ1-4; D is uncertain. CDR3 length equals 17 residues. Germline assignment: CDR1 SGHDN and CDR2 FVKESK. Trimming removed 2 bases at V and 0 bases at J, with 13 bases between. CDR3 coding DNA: TGTGCCAGCAGCCAATACGGACGGGGTGCAACTAATGAAAAACTGTTTTTT. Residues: CASSQYGRGATNEKLFF.

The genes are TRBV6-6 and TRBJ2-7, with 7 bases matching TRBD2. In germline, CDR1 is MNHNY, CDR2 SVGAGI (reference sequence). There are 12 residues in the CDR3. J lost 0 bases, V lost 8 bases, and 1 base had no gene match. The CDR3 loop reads CASGGGSYEQYF. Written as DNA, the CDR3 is TGTGCCAGCGGGGGGGGCTCCTACGAGCAGTACTTC.

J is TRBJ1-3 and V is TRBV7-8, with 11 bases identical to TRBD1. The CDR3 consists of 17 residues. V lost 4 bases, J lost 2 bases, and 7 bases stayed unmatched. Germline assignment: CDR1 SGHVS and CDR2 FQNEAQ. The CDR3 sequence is CASSWTGGALTGNTIYF. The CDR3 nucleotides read TGTGCCAGCAGCTGGACAGGGGGCGCGTTGACTGGAAACACCATATATTTT.

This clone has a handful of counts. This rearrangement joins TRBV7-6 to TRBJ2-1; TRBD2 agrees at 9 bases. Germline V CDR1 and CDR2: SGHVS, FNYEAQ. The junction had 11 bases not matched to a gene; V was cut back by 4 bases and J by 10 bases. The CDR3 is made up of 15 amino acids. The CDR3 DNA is TGTGCCAGCAGCTCCGCGGGGGGGCATCGAAGGGAGCAGTTCTTC. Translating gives CASSSAGGHRREQFF.

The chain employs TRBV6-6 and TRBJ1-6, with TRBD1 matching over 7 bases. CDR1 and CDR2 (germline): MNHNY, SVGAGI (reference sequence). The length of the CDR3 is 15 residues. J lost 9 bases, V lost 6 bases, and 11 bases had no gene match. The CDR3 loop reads CASRTGTEGSSPLHF. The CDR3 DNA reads TGTGCCAGCAGAACCGGGACAGAGGGCTCTTCACCCCTCCACTTT.

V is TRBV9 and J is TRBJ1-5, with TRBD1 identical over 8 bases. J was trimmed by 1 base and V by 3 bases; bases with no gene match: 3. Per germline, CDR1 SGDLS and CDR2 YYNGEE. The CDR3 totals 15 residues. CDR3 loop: CASSETGVSNQPQHF. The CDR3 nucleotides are TGTGCCAGCAGCGAGACAGGGGTGAGCAATCAGCCCCAGCATTTT.

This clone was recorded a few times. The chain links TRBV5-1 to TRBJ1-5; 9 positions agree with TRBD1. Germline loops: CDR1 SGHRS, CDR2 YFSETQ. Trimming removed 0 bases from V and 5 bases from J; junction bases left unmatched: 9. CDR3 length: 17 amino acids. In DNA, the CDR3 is TGCGCCAGCAGCTTGGGCCCGTCACAGGGGGCTGATCAGCCCCAGCATTTT. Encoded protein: CASSLGPSQGADQPQHF.

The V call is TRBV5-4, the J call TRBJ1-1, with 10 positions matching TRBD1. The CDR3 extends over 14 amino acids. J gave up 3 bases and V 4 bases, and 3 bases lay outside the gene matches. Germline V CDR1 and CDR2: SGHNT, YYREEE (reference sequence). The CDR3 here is CASSVDRGYTEAFF. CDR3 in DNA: TGTGCCAGCAGCGTGGACAGGGGGTACACTGAAGCTTTCTTT.

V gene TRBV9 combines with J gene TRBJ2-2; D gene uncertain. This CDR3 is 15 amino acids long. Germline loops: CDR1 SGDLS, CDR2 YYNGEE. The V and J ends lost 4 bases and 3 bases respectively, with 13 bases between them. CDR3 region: CASSPRVADTGELFF. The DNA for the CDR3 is TGTGCCAGCAGCCCCCGGGTTGCGGACACCGGGGAGCTGTTTTTT.

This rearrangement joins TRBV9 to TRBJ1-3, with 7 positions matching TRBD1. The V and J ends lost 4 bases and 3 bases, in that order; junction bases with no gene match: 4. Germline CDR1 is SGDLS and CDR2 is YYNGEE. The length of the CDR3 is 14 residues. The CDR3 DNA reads TGTGCCAGCAGCCCTCGGGACAGTGGAAACACCATATATTTT. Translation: CASSPRDSGNTIYF.

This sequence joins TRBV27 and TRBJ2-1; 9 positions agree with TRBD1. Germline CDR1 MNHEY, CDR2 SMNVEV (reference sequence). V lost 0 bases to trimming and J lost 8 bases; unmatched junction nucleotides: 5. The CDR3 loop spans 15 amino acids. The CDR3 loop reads CASSLSPQGADEQFF. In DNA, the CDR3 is TGTGCCAGCAGTTTATCTCCACAGGGGGCGGATGAGCAGTTCTTC.

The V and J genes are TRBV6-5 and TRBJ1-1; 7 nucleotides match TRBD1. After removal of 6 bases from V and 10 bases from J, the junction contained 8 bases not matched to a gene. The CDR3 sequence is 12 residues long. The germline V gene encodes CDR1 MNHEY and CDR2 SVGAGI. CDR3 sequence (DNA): TGTGCCAGCAGCCAATTCCAGGGGGGAGCTTTCTTT. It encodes CASSQFQGGAFF.

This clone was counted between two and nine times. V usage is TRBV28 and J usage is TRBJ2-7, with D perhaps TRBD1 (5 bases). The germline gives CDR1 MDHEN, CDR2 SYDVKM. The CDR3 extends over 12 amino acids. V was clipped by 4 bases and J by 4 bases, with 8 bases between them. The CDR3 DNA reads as TGTGCCAGCAGTTCGACAGTTTACGAGCAGTACTTC. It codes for CASSSTVYEQYF.

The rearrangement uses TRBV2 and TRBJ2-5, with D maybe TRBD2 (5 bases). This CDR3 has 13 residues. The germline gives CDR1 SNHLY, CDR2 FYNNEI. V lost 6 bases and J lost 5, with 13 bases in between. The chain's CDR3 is CASRKGLGETQYF. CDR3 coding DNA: TGTGCCAGCAGGAAAGGACTGGGGGAGACCCAGTACTTC.